This TCR beta chain appears in the sequencing data of a study of T cell responses to AZD1222 COVID-19 vaccine. Looking at the study overall: Pooled in the analysis were second doses at about 4 or about 12 weeks. Study outcomes and limitations: Spike-spanning, vaccine-associated CD4 TCRs were dominant at 160-218 and 743-854.

Produced via immunoSEQ multiplex PCR; TCRdb's table is partial and in-frame only. The data contain roughly 140,000 clones, 85% to 90% of them seen just once; the ten biggest clones take up roughly 3%. On this clone itself: The target antigen is unknown.

CDR1 and CDR2 (germline): MDHEN, SYDVKM. This CDR3 region has 12 residues. V was shortened by 6 bases and J by 6 bases, with 11 bases between the two germline ends. Sequences were derived from peripheral blood, sampled on day 0 of AZD1222 vaccination. The TCR originated in an adult in good health. The V gene is TRBV28, the J gene TRBJ1-1, with D unresolved. The CDR3 coding sequence is TGTGCCAGCAGACCTCCTTACTCTGAAGCTTTCTTT. This sequence encodes CASRPPYSEAFF.